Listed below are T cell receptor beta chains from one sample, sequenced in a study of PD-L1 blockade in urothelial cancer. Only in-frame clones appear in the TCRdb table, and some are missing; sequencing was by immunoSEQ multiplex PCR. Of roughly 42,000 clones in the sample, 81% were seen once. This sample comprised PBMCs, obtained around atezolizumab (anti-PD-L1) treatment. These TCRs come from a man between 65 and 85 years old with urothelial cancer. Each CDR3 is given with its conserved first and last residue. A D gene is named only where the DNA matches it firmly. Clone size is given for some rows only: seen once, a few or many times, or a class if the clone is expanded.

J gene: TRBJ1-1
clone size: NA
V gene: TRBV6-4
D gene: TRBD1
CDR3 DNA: TGTGCCAGCAGCCGGGACAGGGGTTCTGAAGCTTTCTTT
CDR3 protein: CASSRDRGSEAFF

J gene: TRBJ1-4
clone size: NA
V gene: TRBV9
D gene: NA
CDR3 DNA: TGTGCCAGCAGCAGCGCGGAGGCTAGGGGAGGAGAAAAACTGTTTTTT
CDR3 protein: CASSSAEARGGEKLFF

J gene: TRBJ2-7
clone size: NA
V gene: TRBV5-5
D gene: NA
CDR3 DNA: TGTGCCAGCAGCTTGGCCTCGCTCCCTGGGAGGAACGAGCAGTACTTC
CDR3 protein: CASSLASLPGRNEQYF

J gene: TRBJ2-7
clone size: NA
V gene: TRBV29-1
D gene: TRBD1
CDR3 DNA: TGCAGCGTTCGCCGGGACAGCCACTACGAGCAGTACTTC
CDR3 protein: CSVRRDSHYEQYF

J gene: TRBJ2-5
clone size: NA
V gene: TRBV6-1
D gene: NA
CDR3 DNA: TGTGCCAGCACCGAAAACAGGGAGGGTAGGGAGACCCAGTACTTC
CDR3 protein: CASTENREGRETQYF

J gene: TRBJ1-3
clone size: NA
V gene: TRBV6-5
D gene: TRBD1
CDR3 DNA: TGTGCCAGCAGTCCGACAGGGGGGTTAAACACCATATATTTT
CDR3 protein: CASSPTGGLNTIYF

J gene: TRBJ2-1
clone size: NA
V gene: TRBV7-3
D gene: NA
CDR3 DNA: TGTGCCAGCAGCTTGGGCCAATACAATGAGCAGTTCTTC
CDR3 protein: CASSLGQYNEQFF

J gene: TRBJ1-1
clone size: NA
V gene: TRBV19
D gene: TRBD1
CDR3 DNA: TGTGCCAGTAGTCCCGGGGACAGGTTCGCCCTTGAAGCTTTCTTT
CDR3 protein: CASSPGDRFALEAFF

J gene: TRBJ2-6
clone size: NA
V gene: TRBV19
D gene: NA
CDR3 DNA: TGTGCCAGTAGTAGACTTTTCGGCGGGTCCTCTGGGGCCAACGTCCTGACTTTC
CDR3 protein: CASSRLFGGSSGANVLTF

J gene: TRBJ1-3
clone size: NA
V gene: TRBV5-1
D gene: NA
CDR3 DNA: TGCGCCAGCAGCTTGGAAGGATTGTCCTCCAGGGCCCTTACTTCTGGAAACACCATATATTTT
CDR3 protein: CASSLEGLSSRALTSGNTIYF

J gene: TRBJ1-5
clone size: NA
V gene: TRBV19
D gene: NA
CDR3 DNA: TGTGCCAGTAAATTTGGGGCCCACAGCTTAAATCAGCCCCAGCATTTT
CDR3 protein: CASKFGAHSLNQPQHF

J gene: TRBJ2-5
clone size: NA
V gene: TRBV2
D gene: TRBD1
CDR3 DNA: TGTGCCAGCGGGGACAGGGTTAAAGAGACCCAGTACTTC
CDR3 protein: CASGDRVKETQYF

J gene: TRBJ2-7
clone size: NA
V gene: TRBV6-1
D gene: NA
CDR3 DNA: TGTGCCAGCAGTGAAAAGGGGCTCAGCTCCTACGAGCAGTACTTC
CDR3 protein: CASSEKGLSSYEQYF

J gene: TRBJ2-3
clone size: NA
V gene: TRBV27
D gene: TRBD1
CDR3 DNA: TGTGCCAGCAGTTTTGAGACAGGGGCTGGAACAGATACGCAGTATTTT
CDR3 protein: CASSFETGAGTDTQYF

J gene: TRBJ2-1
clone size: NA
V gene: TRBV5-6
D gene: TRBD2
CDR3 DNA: TGTGCCAGCAGTATTTATAGCGGGGGTTACAATGAGCAGTTCTTC
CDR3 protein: CASSIYSGGYNEQFF

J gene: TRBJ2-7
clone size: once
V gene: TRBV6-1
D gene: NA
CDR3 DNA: TGTGCCAGCAGTGGGTCCTACTACGAGCAGTACTTC
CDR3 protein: CASSGSYYEQYF

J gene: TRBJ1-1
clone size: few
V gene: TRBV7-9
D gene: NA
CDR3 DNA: TGTGCCAGCAGCCAGTTGGGAGGGAACACTGAAGCTTTCTTT
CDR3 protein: CASSQLGGNTEAFF

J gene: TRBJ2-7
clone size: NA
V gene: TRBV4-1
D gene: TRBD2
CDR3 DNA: TGCGCCAGCAGAAGTAGCGGGCACGAGCAGTACTTC
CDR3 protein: CASRSSGHEQYF

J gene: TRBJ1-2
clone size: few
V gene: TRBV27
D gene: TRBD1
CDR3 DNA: TGTGCCAGCAGTCCCACCACAGGGGTCGGGGGTGGCTACACCTTC
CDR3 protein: CASSPTTGVGGGYTF

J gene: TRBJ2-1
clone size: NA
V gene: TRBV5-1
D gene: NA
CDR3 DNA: TGCGCCAGCAGCTTCATGGAGGGCTACAATGAGCAGTTCTTC
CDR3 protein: CASSFMEGYNEQFF

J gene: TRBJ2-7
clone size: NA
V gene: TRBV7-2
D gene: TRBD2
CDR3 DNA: TGTGCCAGCAGCTTAAATGGCGGGAGAAGCTACGAGCAGTACTTC
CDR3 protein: CASSLNGGRSYEQYF

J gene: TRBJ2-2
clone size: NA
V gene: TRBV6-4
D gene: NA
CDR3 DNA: TGTGCCAGCAGTGAGAGGGCTGGGACCGGGGAGCTGTTTTTT
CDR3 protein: CASSERAGTGELFF

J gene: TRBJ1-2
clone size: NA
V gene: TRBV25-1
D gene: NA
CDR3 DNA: TGTGCCAGCAGTGAGGAAGCGAACCGTTATGGCTACACCTTC
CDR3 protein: CASSEEANRYGYTF

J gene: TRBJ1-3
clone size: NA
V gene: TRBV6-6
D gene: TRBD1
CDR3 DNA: TGTGCCAGCAGTGCATCAGGGGGATCTGGAAACACCATATATTTT
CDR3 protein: CASSASGGSGNTIYF

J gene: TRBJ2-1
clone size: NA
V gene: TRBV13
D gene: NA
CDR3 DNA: TGTGCCAGCAGCTTAGGCCGTGGGAGACCGGGGTCGGGGAAAGGGCAGTTCTTC
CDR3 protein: CASSLGRGRPGSGKGQFF

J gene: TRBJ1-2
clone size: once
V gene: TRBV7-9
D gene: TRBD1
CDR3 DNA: TGTGCCGGTGGGACAGCCCTTAACTATGGCTACACCTTC
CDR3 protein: CAGGTALNYGYTF

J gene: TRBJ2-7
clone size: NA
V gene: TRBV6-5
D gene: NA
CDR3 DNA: TGTGCCAGCAGTTCCCCCGGAGCCTACGAGCAGTACTTC
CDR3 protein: CASSSPGAYEQYF

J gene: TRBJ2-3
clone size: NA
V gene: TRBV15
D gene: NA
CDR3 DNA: TGTGCCACCAGCACCACCGCAGGGACGCAGTATTTT
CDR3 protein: CATSTTAGTQYF

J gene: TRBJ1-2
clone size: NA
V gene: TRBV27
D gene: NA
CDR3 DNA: TGTGCCAGCGGGCCTGGGACTCATCTTAACTATGGCTACACCTTC
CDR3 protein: CASGPGTHLNYGYTF

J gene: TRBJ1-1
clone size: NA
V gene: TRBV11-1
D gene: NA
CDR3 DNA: TGTGCCAGCAGCGCACCAGGGTTATCTGAAGCTTTCTTT
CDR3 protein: CASSAPGLSEAFF

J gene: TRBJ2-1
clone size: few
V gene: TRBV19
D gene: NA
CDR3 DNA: TGTGCCAGTAGTCAGAGTCCAGGCTCCTACAATGAGCAGTTCTTC
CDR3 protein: CASSQSPGSYNEQFF

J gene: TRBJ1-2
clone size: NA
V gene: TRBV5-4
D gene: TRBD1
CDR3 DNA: TGTGCCAGCAGTGCGGACAGGTCCCTGTCTTATGGCTACACCTTC
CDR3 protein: CASSADRSLSYGYTF

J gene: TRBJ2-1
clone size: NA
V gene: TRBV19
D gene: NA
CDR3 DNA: TGTGCCAGTAGTAATGTGAACGGGGACTACAATGAGCAGTTCTTC
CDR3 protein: CASSNVNGDYNEQFF

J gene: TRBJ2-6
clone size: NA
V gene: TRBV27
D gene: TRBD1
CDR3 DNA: TGTGCCAGCAGTTTTTCCGGGACAGGGTATGGGGCCAACGTCCTGACTTTC
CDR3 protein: CASSFSGTGYGANVLTF

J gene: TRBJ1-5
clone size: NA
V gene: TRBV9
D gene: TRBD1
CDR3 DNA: TGTGCCAGCAGCACCCGACAGGGGAGCGGCCAGCCCCAGCATTTT
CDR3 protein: CASSTRQGSGQPQHF

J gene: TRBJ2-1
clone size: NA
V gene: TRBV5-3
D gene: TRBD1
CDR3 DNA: TGTGCCAGAAGCTCCTCACCCCGGGACAGAGAAAACAATGAGCAGTTCTTC
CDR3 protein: CARSSSPRDRENNEQFF

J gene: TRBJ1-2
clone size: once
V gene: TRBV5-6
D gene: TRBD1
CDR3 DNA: TGTGCCAGCAGCTTGGGACAGGGGGCTGATGGCTACACCTTC
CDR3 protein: CASSLGQGADGYTF

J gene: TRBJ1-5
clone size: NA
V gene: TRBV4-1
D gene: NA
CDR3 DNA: TGCGCCAGCAGCCCCGCCGGAGGTAGCAATCAGCCCCAGCATTTT
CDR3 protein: CASSPAGGSNQPQHF

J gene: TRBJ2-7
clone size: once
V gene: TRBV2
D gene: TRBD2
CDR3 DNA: TGTGCCACCAGGGAAGGGGCTAGCGGGGACCCTGAGCAGTACTTC
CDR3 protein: CATREGASGDPEQYF

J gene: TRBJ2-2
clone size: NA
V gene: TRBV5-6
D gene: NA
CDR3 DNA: TGTGCCAGCAGCCGGGACATCAACACCGGGGAGCTGTTTTTT
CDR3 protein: CASSRDINTGELFF

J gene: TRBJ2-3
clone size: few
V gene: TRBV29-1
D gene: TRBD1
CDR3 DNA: TGCAGCGTTTCCCGGACAGGGGGTACAGATACGCAGTATTTT
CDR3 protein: CSVSRTGGTDTQYF

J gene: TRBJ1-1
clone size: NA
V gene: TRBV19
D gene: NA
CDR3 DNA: TGTGCCAGTAGTACAGGGACTGAAGCTTTCTTT
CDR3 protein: CASSTGTEAFF

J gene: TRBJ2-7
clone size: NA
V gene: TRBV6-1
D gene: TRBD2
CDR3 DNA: TGTGCCAGCAGAGGACTAGCGGGAGACTACGAGCAGTACTTC
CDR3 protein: CASRGLAGDYEQYF

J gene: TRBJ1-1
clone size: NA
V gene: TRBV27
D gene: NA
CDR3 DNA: TGTGCCAGCAGTCCCCCCGGCGGGACTGAAGCTTTCTTT
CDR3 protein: CASSPPGGTEAFF

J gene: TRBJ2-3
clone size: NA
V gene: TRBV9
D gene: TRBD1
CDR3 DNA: TGTGCCAGCAGCGCCCACTACGGACAGGCCGTGGATACGCAGTATTTT
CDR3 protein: CASSAHYGQAVDTQYF

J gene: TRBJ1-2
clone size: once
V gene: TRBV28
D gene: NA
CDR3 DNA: TGTGCCAGCAGTTCCGAGAGCGGGCGAGGCTACACCTTC
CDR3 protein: CASSSESGRGYTF

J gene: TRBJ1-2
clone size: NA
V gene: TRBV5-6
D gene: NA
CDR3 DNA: TGTGCCAGCAGCTTGGGGATTGGACTCGGCTACACCTTC
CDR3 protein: CASSLGIGLGYTF

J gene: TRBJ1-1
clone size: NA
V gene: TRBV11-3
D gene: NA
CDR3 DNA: TGTGCCAGCAGTTTAATAGGGGGGAACACTGAAGCTTTCTTT
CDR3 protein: CASSLIGGNTEAFF